Detailed here is one T cell receptor beta chain. The specificity of this receptor is unknown. Within one base of it there is no much larger clone, and no base qualities were kept. Using the deep immunoSEQ assay, multiplex PCR amplified TCR CDR3 regions from genomic DNA. Genomic DNA extracted from each cell subset was distributed evenly over all wells of several immunoSEQ 96-well plates, and each plate served as one replicate. For sorted subsets, 200 to 250 ng genomic DNA, equal to some 28,000 T cell genomes, was loaded into each replicate PCR. Purified libraries were quantified with a Qubit 3.0 fluorometer, sized on a Bioanalyzer 2100, and re-quantified with the KAPA Library Quantification kit. A separate single-read 150-cycle Illumina NextSeq 550 flow cell was used to sequence each immunoSEQ 96-well plate. From the authors' description of their analysis: The immunoSEQ output contained only junctional sequences without quality scores, so filtering could not match that applied to full-length reads. Sequences were annotated with PyIR, a Python wrapper for IgBLAST v1.9, and V/J genes and CDR3 were assigned using IMGT germline references. Reads with weak V/J assignments (E-value above 1e-6), missing CDR3, stop codons, out-of-frame junctions, or ambiguous translated residues were removed. V3J clonotypes were defined as sequences sharing the same inferred V gene, J gene, and CDR3 amino acid sequence. Percentage overlap between repertoires was calculated by dividing the number of shared unique clonotypes by the size of the smaller repertoire. Richness of each repertoire was evaluated using RTK rarefaction, the Chao1 estimator, and Recon v2.1 estimates of unobserved clonotypes. OLGA was used to compute generation probabilities for all TCRbeta clonotypes that the gDNA method yielded from a handful of donors. Entries here come from immuneACCESS through TCRdb and include only in-frame sequences with V and J called. Some clones fail to appear in such tables; in the studies checked, an unresolved V gene covers under half of the shortfall, and the cause of the remainder is unknown. V, J and clone size reflect that table, while D and trimming were determined from the DNA. The sample profile shows millions of clones; around nine tenths of them were found once. Of the sample, about 0.13% falls within the top ten clones.

The source of the sample is a study of shared clonotypes between healthy human individuals (dated by TCRdb to between 2020 and 2021). In the study overall: The cohort comprised two women and three men aged 18 to 49 years. Per donor, leukapheresis produced somewhere between about 0.85 and 9.5 billion PBMCs. To estimate repertoire size and how much clonotype sharing occurs between individuals, the study deeply sequenced the blood TCR repertoires of several healthy adults. To increase sequencing depth and limit assay-specific biases, TCR repertoire library preparation and sequencing were carried out by different laboratories using diverse techniques. Per donor, three plates each were used for CD4 naive and CD4 memory, two for CD8 naive, and one for CD8 memory.

CDR1 and CDR2, per the germline V gene (reference sequence), are MNHNY and SVGAGI. The V end gives up 5 bases and the J end 4 bases, leaving 10 bases in the junction not matched to a gene. Reading from cysteine to phenylalanine, the CDR3 counts 16 amino acids. Of all the DNA, just the CDR3 is kept, 48 bases in frame from base 1. What the research found in general, with its limitations: Incomplete sequencing was indicated by rarefaction of sorted-subset datasets, despite the large sequencing depth. Across a handful of donors, approximately 5% of naive CD4, around 3.5% of naive CD8, about 2.3% of memory CD4, and over 0.35% of memory CD8 clonotypes were shared. Based on pairwise subsampling, the degree of clonotype sharing among donors was expected to be affected by sequencing depth. Estimated clonotype richness was generally larger for naive than for memory subsets. The genetic and exposure-history diversity represented was limited by the small number of donors. Only blood was sampled, and tissue TCR repertoires likely differ from those in blood. Clonotypes shared by all four sorted-subset donors showed higher generation probabilities than non-shared clonotypes.

The donors were healthy, HIV-negative adults with no recently reported acute infections or vaccinations. Every donor was a Caucasian adult residing in Nashville, Tennessee, USA. CD4+ T cells were enriched by magnetic negative selection; naive cells were then positively selected on CD45RA, and the negative fraction formed the memory subset. Blood was collected by leukapheresis, and PBMCs were isolated by Ficoll-Histopaque density gradient centrifugation and then cryopreserved in liquid nitrogen vapor phase. Analytical flow cytometry was used to check the purity and quantity of each magnetically sorted T cell population. Genomic DNA was isolated from each sorted fraction and quantified by UV absorbance on a Nanodrop 2000c.

The chain is assembled from TRBV6-6 and TRBJ1-5, and TRBD1 matches 8 of the central bases. The source of this sequence is a young man in good health. Sequenced sample: naive CD4+ T cells sorted from blood. Read against the paper, the sample's cell subset or site label means: CD45RA+ positively selected. Read as DNA, the sequence is TGTGCCAGCAGTCCGCAGGACAGGGCGGAGAATCAGCCCCAGCATTTT. Translated, this gives CASSPQDRAENQPQHF.